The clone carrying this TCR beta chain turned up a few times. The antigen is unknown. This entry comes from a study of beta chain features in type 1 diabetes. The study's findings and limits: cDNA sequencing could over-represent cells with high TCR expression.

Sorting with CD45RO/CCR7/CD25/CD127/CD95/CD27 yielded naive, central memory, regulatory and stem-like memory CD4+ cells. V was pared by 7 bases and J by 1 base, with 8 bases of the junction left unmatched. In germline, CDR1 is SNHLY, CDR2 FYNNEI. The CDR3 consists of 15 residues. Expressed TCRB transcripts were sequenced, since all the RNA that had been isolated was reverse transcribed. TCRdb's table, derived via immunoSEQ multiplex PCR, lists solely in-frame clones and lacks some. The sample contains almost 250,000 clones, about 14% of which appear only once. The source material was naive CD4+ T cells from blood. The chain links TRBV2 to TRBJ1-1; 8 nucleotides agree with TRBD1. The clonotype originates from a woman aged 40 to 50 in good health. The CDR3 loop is CASNPTGVGNTEAFF. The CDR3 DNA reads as TGTGCCAGCAATCCGACAGGGGTGGGGAACACTGAAGCTTTCTTT.